One TCR beta chain is described in this entry. Its target is not known. The entry originates in a study of shared clonotypes between healthy human individuals. Whole-study findings and limits: Compared with memory subsets, naive subsets generally had larger estimated richness.

CD45RO-negative CD8 cells positively selected for CCR7 made up the naive population, which excluded terminally differentiated effector memory CD45RA+ cells. The protocol was immunoSEQ multiplex PCR, while the TCRdb copy is restricted to in-frame clones and leaves out a portion. The table lists about 2 million clones, about 95% of them singletons. This CDR3 comprises 13 residues. The V end lost 3 bases, the J end lost 9 bases, and 12 bases lay between the germline ends. Germline values: CDR1 SGHVS, CDR2 FQNEAQ. This TCR was recovered from a man between 18 and 29 years old in good health. The sample taken for sequencing was naive CD8+ T cells sorted from blood. This chain links TRBV7-8 with TRBJ2-1, with D possibly TRBD1 on 5 matching bases. CDR3 coding DNA: TGTGCCAGCAGCTTCGGCAGGGCGGTTGAGCAGTTCTTC. Its translation: CASSFGRAVEQFF.